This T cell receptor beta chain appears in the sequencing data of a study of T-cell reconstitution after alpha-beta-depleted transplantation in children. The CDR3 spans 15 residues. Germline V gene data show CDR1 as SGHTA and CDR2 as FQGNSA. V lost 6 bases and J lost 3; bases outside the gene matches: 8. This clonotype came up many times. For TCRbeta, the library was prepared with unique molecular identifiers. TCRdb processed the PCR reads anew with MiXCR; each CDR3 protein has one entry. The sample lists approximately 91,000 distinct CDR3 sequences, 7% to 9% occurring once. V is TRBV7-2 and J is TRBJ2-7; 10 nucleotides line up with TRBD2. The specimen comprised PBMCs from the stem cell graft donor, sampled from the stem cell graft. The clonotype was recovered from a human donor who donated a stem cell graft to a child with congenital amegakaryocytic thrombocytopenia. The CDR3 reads CASRPRLAGIYEQYF. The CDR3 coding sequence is TGTGCCAGCAGACCAAGACTAGCGGGTATCTACGAGCAGTACTTC.